This is a list of T cell receptor beta chains from one sample in a study of T cell responses to AZD1222 COVID-19 vaccine. The protocol was immunoSEQ multiplex PCR, while the TCRdb copy is restricted to in-frame clones and leaves out a portion. The table includes 90,000 to 120,000 clones, around 94% detected once. This material consisted of peripheral blood, taken on day 0 of AZD1222 vaccination. These receptors all stem from an adult in good health. CDR3s include the opening cysteine and the closing phenylalanine or tryptophan. The order of the fields is V gene, D gene, J gene, clone size, CDR3 protein, CDR3 DNA. D genes are given only for firm matches. Clone size is shown for a subset of rows, as once, few, many or a class of expanded clone.

v_gene: TRBV27; d_gene: NA; j_gene: TRBJ1-2; abundance: NA; CDR3aa: CASRRDPRERNYGYTF; CDR3nt: TGTGCCAGCCGCCGGGACCCAAGGGAGCGGAACTATGGCTACACCTTC
v_gene: TRBV20-1; d_gene: NA; j_gene: TRBJ1-4; abundance: NA; CDR3aa: CSARPNEKLFF; CDR3nt: TGCAGTGCTAGGCCTAATGAAAAACTGTTTTTT
v_gene: TRBV6-5; d_gene: NA; j_gene: TRBJ1-1; abundance: NA; CDR3aa: CASSYGGTEAFF; CDR3nt: TGTGCCAGCAGTTACGGGGGCACTGAAGCTTTCTTT
v_gene: TRBV7-9; d_gene: NA; j_gene: TRBJ2-5; abundance: NA; CDR3aa: CASSFVGGVKETQYF; CDR3nt: TGTGCCAGCAGCTTCGTAGGTGGGGTTAAAGAGACCCAGTACTTC
v_gene: TRBV4-2; d_gene: TRBD2; j_gene: TRBJ2-1; abundance: NA; CDR3aa: CASSQRTSDYNEQFF; CDR3nt: TGTGCCAGCAGCCAAAGGACTAGCGACTACAATGAGCAGTTCTTC
v_gene: TRBV3-1/TRBV3-2; d_gene: NA; j_gene: TRBJ1-2; abundance: NA; CDR3aa: CASSQGGVIYGYTF; CDR3nt: TGTGCCAGCAGCCAAGGAGGGGTCATCTATGGCTACACCTTC
v_gene: TRBV7-9; d_gene: TRBD2; j_gene: TRBJ2-7; abundance: NA; CDR3aa: CASRGLAGEDEQYF; CDR3nt: TGTGCCAGCAGAGGACTAGCGGGGGAGGACGAGCAGTACTTC
v_gene: TRBV27; d_gene: TRBD1; j_gene: TRBJ1-2; abundance: NA; CDR3aa: CASSLSMGRTGAQTYGYTF; CDR3nt: TGTGCCAGCAGTTTATCGATGGGCAGGACAGGGGCCCAGACTTATGGCTACACCTTC
v_gene: TRBV18; d_gene: NA; j_gene: TRBJ1-2; abundance: once; CDR3aa: CASSPREQGGTYGYTF; CDR3nt: TGTGCCAGCTCACCACGGGAGCAAGGGGGTACCTATGGCTACACCTTC
v_gene: TRBV5-5; d_gene: NA; j_gene: TRBJ2-7; abundance: NA; CDR3aa: CASSLALSYEQYF; CDR3nt: TGTGCCAGCAGCTTGGCACTCTCCTACGAGCAGTACTTC
v_gene: TRBV18; d_gene: TRBD1; j_gene: TRBJ2-1; abundance: NA; CDR3aa: CASSKTQGNEQFF; CDR3nt: TGTGCCAGCTCAAAAACACAGGGGAATGAGCAGTTCTTC
v_gene: TRBV5-1; d_gene: NA; j_gene: TRBJ1-3; abundance: NA; CDR3aa: CASSLAGQRRGNTIYF; CDR3nt: TGCGCCAGCAGCTTGGCCGGCCAGCGCAGAGGAAACACCATATATTTT
v_gene: TRBV7-2; d_gene: TRBD1; j_gene: TRBJ1-2; abundance: NA; CDR3aa: CASSSPPQGAFGYTF; CDR3nt: TGTGCCAGCAGCTCTCCCCCCCAGGGGGCGTTTGGCTACACCTTC
v_gene: TRBV6-5; d_gene: NA; j_gene: TRBJ2-7; abundance: NA; CDR3aa: CASSPSMYEQYF; CDR3nt: TGTGCCAGCAGTCCGTCGATGTACGAGCAGTACTTC
v_gene: TRBV4-1; d_gene: TRBD1; j_gene: TRBJ1-2; abundance: NA; CDR3aa: CASSQVTGGQHGYTF; CDR3nt: TGCGCCAGCAGCCAAGTCACAGGGGGACAACATGGCTACACCTTC
v_gene: TRBV5-1; d_gene: NA; j_gene: TRBJ2-3; abundance: NA; CDR3aa: CASSLSVGGTDTQYF; CDR3nt: TGCGCCAGCAGCTTGTCGGTGGGGGGCACAGATACGCAGTATTTT
v_gene: TRBV19; d_gene: NA; j_gene: TRBJ2-5; abundance: once; CDR3aa: CASSPWGRDQETQYF; CDR3nt: TGTGCCAGCTCCCCCTGGGGCAGGGACCAAGAGACCCAGTACTTC
v_gene: TRBV21-1; d_gene: NA; j_gene: TRBJ1-2; abundance: NA; CDR3aa: CASSKEPDRGVYGYTF; CDR3nt: TGTGCCAGCAGCAAAGAGCCGGACAGGGGTGTCTATGGCTACACCTTC
v_gene: TRBV6-5; d_gene: NA; j_gene: TRBJ1-1; abundance: once; CDR3aa: CASSYSKTEMNTEAFF; CDR3nt: TGTGCCAGCAGTTACTCGAAAACTGAAATGAACACTGAAGCTTTCTTT
v_gene: TRBV7-3; d_gene: NA; j_gene: TRBJ2-7; abundance: NA; CDR3aa: CASSLTGDEQYF; CDR3nt: TGTGCCAGCAGCTTAACGGGGGACGAGCAGTACTTC
v_gene: TRBV10-3; d_gene: TRBD2; j_gene: TRBJ2-7; abundance: NA; CDR3aa: CASSRGGINPPYEQYF; CDR3nt: TGTGCCTCCAGTCGGGGGGGGATTAACCCCCCCTACGAGCAGTACTTC
v_gene: TRBV5-1; d_gene: NA; j_gene: TRBJ1-5; abundance: NA; CDR3aa: CASSLDSASNQPQHF; CDR3nt: TGCGCCAGCAGCTTGGACAGTGCGAGCAATCAGCCCCAGCATTTT
v_gene: TRBV28; d_gene: NA; j_gene: TRBJ2-7; abundance: NA; CDR3aa: CASSPGAVEQYF; CDR3nt: TGTGCCAGCAGCCCGGGGGCAGTCGAGCAGTACTTC
v_gene: TRBV18; d_gene: NA; j_gene: TRBJ1-3; abundance: NA; CDR3aa: CASSLGQIYSGNTIYF; CDR3nt: TGTGCCAGCTCACTGGGACAAATTTACTCTGGAAACACCATATATTTT
v_gene: TRBV10-2; d_gene: NA; j_gene: TRBJ1-5; abundance: NA; CDR3aa: CASTRVFDQPQHF; CDR3nt: TGCGCCAGCACCCGGGTTTTCGATCAGCCCCAGCATTTT
v_gene: TRBV7-9; d_gene: TRBD1; j_gene: TRBJ1-2; abundance: NA; CDR3aa: CASSWGQVNYGYTF; CDR3nt: TGTGCCAGCAGCTGGGGACAGGTGAACTATGGCTACACCTTC
v_gene: TRBV7-2; d_gene: TRBD1; j_gene: TRBJ1-6; abundance: once; CDR3aa: CASSRQGSSYNSPLHF; CDR3nt: TGTGCCAGCAGTAGACAGGGAAGCTCCTATAATTCACCCCTCCACTTT
v_gene: TRBV20-1; d_gene: NA; j_gene: TRBJ1-1; abundance: NA; CDR3aa: CSAILDTEAFF; CDR3nt: TGCAGTGCTATTCTGGACACTGAAGCTTTCTTT
v_gene: TRBV9; d_gene: NA; j_gene: TRBJ1-5; abundance: NA; CDR3aa: CASSVDSQGHQPQHF; CDR3nt: TGTGCCAGCAGCGTAGATTCCCAGGGGCATCAGCCCCAGCATTTT
v_gene: TRBV3-1/TRBV3-2; d_gene: NA; j_gene: TRBJ1-5; abundance: NA; CDR3aa: CASSRTDQGGPQHF; CDR3nt: TGTGCCAGCAGCCGAACCGACCAAGGGGGGCCCCAGCATTTT
v_gene: TRBV6-1; d_gene: NA; j_gene: TRBJ2-6; abundance: NA; CDR3aa: CASRASHGGLTTGANVLTF; CDR3nt: TGTGCCAGCCGTGCCTCTCACGGGGGGCTGACGACTGGGGCCAACGTCCTGACTTTC
v_gene: TRBV7-9; d_gene: NA; j_gene: TRBJ1-6; abundance: NA; CDR3aa: CASSLDGNYNSPLHF; CDR3nt: TGTGCCAGCAGCTTAGATGGCAACTATAATTCACCCCTCCACTTT
v_gene: TRBV7-9; d_gene: TRBD1; j_gene: TRBJ2-1; abundance: NA; CDR3aa: CASSSNRQGPRNEQFF; CDR3nt: TGTGCCAGCAGCTCCAACCGACAGGGGCCGCGTAATGAGCAGTTCTTC
v_gene: TRBV5-1; d_gene: NA; j_gene: TRBJ1-1; abundance: NA; CDR3aa: CASSGSGGTTAPYEAFF; CDR3nt: TGCGCCAGCAGCGGGTCTGGAGGAACGACCGCTCCCTATGAAGCTTTCTTT
v_gene: TRBV3-1/TRBV3-2; d_gene: NA; j_gene: TRBJ1-1; abundance: NA; CDR3aa: CASSQVDLNTEAFF; CDR3nt: TGTGCCAGCAGCCAAGTAGATTTGAACACTGAAGCTTTCTTT
v_gene: TRBV6-5; d_gene: NA; j_gene: TRBJ2-1; abundance: NA; CDR3aa: CASRQGVDYNEQFF; CDR3nt: TGTGCCAGCAGACAGGGCGTTGACTACAATGAGCAGTTCTTC
v_gene: TRBV5-1; d_gene: TRBD1; j_gene: TRBJ2-3; abundance: once; CDR3aa: CASSWTGDTQYF; CDR3nt: TGCGCCAGCAGCTGGACAGGTGATACGCAGTATTTT
v_gene: TRBV6-6; d_gene: NA; j_gene: TRBJ1-2; abundance: NA; CDR3aa: CASSYERAANGYTF; CDR3nt: TGTGCCAGCAGTTACGAGCGGGCGGCGAATGGCTACACCTTC
v_gene: TRBV28; d_gene: NA; j_gene: TRBJ2-5; abundance: NA; CDR3aa: CASSKPDRETQYF; CDR3nt: TGTGCCAGCAGTAAACCCGATCGGGAGACCCAGTACTTC
v_gene: TRBV30; d_gene: NA; j_gene: TRBJ1-1; abundance: NA; CDR3aa: CAWDRMNTEAFF; CDR3nt: TGTGCCTGGGACAGGATGAACACTGAAGCTTTCTTT
v_gene: TRBV6-5; d_gene: NA; j_gene: TRBJ2-1; abundance: once; CDR3aa: CASSPRSEGYNEQFF; CDR3nt: TGTGCCAGCAGTCCAAGGTCGGAGGGATACAATGAGCAGTTCTTC
v_gene: TRBV9; d_gene: TRBD1; j_gene: TRBJ2-1; abundance: NA; CDR3aa: CASSPRDRSYNEQFF; CDR3nt: TGTGCCAGCAGCCCCCGGGACAGGTCCTACAATGAGCAGTTCTTC
v_gene: TRBV18; d_gene: TRBD2; j_gene: TRBJ2-1; abundance: NA; CDR3aa: CASSLGTSGYNEQFF; CDR3nt: TGTGCCAGCTCACTCGGGACTAGCGGATACAATGAGCAGTTCTTC
v_gene: TRBV7-6; d_gene: TRBD2; j_gene: TRBJ2-3; abundance: once; CDR3aa: CASSLAVAGGETDTQYF; CDR3nt: TGTGCCAGCAGCTTAGCGGTCGCGGGGGGCGAGACAGATACGCAGTATTTT
v_gene: TRBV28; d_gene: NA; j_gene: TRBJ2-7; abundance: NA; CDR3aa: CASSLISLGRGHEQYF; CDR3nt: TGTGCCAGCAGTTTGATTTCTCTGGGGCGCGGACACGAGCAGTACTTC